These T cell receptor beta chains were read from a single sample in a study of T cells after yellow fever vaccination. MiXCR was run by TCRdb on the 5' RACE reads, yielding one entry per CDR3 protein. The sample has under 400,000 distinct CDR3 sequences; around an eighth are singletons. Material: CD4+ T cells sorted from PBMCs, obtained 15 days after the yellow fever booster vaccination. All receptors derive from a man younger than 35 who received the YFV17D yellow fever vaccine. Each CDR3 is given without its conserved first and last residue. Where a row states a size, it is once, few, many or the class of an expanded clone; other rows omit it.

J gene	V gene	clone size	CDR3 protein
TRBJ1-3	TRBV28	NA	ASSFGQAVSGNTIY
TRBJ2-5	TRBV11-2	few	ASSLEGGPIQETQY
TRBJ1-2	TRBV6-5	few	ASSYSSPYYGYT
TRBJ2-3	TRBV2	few	ASSYTTGASTDTQY
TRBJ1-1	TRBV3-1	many	ASSREGINTEAF
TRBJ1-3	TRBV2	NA	ASTRDRAGTIY
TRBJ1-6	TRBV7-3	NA	ASSLAGGSSPLH
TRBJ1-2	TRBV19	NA	ASSRQGLNGYT
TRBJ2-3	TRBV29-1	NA	SGCTDTQY
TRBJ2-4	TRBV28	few	ASSPPAGGPNIQY
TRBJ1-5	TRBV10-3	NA	AISTGTGPNQPQH
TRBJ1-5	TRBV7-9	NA	ASSPRGDQPKH
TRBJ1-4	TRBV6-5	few	ASNDGQGRKLF
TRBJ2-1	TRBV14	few	ASSQDFWDRGPNEQF
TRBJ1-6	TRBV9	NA	ASSEPRQRDSPLH
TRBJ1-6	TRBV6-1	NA	ASTEIGNSPLH
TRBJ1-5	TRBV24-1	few	ATSGVPGQGDQPQH
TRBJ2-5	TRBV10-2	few	ASTLAGQETQY
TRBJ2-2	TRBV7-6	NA	ASSVRVAGDTGELF
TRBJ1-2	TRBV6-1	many	ASSEEAYYGYT
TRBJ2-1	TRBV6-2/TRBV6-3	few	ASSYRREDDEQF
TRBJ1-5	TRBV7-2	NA	ASSFRGQGAGQPQH